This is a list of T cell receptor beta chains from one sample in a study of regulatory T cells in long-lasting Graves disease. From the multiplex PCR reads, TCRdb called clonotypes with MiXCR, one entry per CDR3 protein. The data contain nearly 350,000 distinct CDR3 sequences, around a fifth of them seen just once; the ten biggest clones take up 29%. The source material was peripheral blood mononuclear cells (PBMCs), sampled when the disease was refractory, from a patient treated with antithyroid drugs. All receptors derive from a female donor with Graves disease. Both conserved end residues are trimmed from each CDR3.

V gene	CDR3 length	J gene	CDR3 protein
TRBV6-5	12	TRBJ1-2	ASSSSNRGYGYT
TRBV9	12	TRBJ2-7	ASSQRAVSYERY
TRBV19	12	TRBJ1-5	ASSTQESNQPQH
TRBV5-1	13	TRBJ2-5	ASSPTPIGTETQY
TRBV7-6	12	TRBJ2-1	ASSRDSSYNEQF
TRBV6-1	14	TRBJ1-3	ASSPGTRLRRNTIY
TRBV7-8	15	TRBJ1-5	ASSLQQGGYSNQPQH
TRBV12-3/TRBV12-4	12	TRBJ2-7	ASSPTSGSHEQY
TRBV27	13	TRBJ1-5	ASSPTGLGYQPPH
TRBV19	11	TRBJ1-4	ASTLPGRQKLF
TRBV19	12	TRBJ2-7	ASSNGQGQNEQY
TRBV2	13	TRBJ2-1	ASSDGGRARNEQF
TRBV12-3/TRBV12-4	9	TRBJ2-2	ASSSTGELF
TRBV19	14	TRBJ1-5	ASSTPRGIGNQPQH
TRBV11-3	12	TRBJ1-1	ASSSSSQGARAF
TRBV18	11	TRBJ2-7	ASSPRTDGEQY
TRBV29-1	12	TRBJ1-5	SVRDGYSNQPQH
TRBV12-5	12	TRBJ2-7	ASGLVTVSYEQY
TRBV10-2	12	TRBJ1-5	ASSESGNTQPQH
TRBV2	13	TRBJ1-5	ASTKTGASSQPQH
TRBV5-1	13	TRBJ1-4	ASSGGPQATEKLF
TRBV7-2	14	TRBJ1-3	ASSSHRPGAGNTIY
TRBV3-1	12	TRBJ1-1	ASSPTQGPHEAF
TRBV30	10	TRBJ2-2	AWQGITGELF
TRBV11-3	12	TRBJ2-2	ASTLDGNTGELF
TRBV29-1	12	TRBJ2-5	SVEDPFRGQTQY
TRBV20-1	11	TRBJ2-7	SARRDSPYEQY
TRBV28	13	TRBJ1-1	ASSSPGAGVTEAF
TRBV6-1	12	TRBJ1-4	ASRKTGFNEKLF
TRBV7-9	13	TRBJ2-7	ASSLSGRGLGERY
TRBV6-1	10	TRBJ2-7	ASRRGVYEQY
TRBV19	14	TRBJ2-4	ASSALQGQGKNIQY
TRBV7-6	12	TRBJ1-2	TSSPGQGLYGYT
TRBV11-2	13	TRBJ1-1	ASSIHPRDRPEAF
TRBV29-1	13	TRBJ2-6	SAHGDSSGANVLT
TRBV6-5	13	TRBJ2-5	ASSYSGERGETQY
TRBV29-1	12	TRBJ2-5	SVELRQGVETQY
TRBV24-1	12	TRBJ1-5	ATSAINSNQPQH
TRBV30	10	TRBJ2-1	AWGTGYNEQF
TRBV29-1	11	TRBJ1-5	SVADLPNQPQH
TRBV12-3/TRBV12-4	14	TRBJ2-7	ASSLSPIGGSYEQY
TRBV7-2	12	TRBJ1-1	ASRPGHVDTEAF
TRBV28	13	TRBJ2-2	ASRSDRGVVGELF
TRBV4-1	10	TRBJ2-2	ASSANSGELF
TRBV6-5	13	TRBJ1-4	ASSYSGHSNEKLF
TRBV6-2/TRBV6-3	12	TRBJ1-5	ASSYLIGNQPQH
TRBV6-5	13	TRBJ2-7	ASSSPRTYAYEQY
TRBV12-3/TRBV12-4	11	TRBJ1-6	ASKRQGNSPLH
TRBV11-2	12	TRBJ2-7	ASSSPRMGYEQY
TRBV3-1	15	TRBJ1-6	ASTQGAGTGLNSPLH
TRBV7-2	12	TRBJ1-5	ASSTRQGGQPQH
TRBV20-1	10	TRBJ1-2	SARVTSYGYT
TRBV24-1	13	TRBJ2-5	ATRRGQSDKETQY
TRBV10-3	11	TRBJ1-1	AISEHGSPEAF
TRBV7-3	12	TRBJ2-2	ASSPRQGIGELF